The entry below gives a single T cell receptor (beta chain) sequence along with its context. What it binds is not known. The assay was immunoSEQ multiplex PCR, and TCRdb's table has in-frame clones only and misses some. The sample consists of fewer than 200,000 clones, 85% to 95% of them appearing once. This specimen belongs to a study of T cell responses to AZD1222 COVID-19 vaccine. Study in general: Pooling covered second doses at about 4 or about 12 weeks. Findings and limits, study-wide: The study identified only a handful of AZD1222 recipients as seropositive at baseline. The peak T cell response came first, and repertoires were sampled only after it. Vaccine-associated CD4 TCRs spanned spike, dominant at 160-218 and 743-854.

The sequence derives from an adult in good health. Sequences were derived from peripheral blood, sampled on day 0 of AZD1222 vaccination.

The DNA of the CDR3 is TGTGCCAGCTCCACGGGACACCAAAACACCGGGGAGCTGTTTTTT. It specifies CASSTGHQNTGELFF. V and J are TRBV6-5 and TRBJ2-2, with D perhaps TRBD1 (6 bases). Trimming shortened V by 8 bases and J by 2 bases, and 15 bases separated the two germline ends. Germline values: CDR1 MNHEY, CDR2 SVGAGI. The CDR3 is 15 amino acids.